This entry lists 18 T cell receptor beta chains sequenced from one sample in a study of blood T cell repertoires in COVID-19. Measured with immunoSEQ multiplex PCR; TCRdb has only the in-frame clones, and not every one. Counted here are 130,000 to 150,000 clones, 70% to 85% occurring once; the ten biggest clones make up around 7.2%. Sequenced: peripheral blood. These receptors were taken from a woman aged 50 to 60 in a cohort sampled during active or convalescent COVID-19.

This clone appeared a single time. The CDR3 nucleotides read TGTGCCAGCAGCCCACAGGGATTAGATGGCTACACCTTC. It encodes CASSPQGLDGYTF. The chain links TRBV6-5 to TRBJ1-2, with TRBD1 as a possible D gene (6 bases). This CDR3 has 13 residues. Germline V gives CDR1 MNHEY, CDR2 SVGAGI. V lost 6 bases and J 6 bases, leaving 14 bases between the germline ends.

V gene TRBV3-1 (or the pseudogene TRBV3-2) combines with J gene TRBJ1-2; D is uncertain. In germline, CDR1 is LGHDT, CDR2 YNNKEL (reference sequence). The V end lost 5 bases, the J end lost 4 bases, and 8 bases lay between the germline ends. The CDR3 consists of 12 residues. The CDR3 loop is CASSFALYGYTF. CDR3 DNA: TGTGCCAGCAGCTTCGCGCTCTATGGCTACACCTTC.

This chain joins TRBV18 and TRBJ2-5, with TRBD1 identical over 10 bases. Germline values: CDR1 KGHSH, CDR2 LQKENI. The CDR3 has 15 amino acids. The trim removed 5 bases at V and 4 bases at J, leaving 7 bases unmatched. This chain's CDR3 is CASSFEGTGVETQYF. The CDR3 nucleotides are TGTGCCAGCTCATTCGAAGGGACAGGGGTAGAGACCCAGTACTTC.

The chain's CDR3 is CASSQGQGGSGELFF. The CDR3 region has the DNA TGCGCCAGCAGCCAGGGACAGGGGGGTTCCGGGGAGCTGTTTTTT. The chain couples TRBV5-1 to TRBJ2-2, with TRBD1 matching over 11 bases. The CDR3 contains 15 residues. The ends lost 4 bases at V and 6 bases at J; junction bases unmatched: 5. Per germline, CDR1 SGHRS and CDR2 YFSETQ. Drawing the rest from reference TRBV5-1 and TRBJ2-2, the complete variable domain is KAGVTQTPRYLIKTRGQQVTLSCSPISGHRSVSWYQQTPGQGLQFLFEYFSETQRNKGNFPGRFSGRQFSNSRSEMNVSTLELGDSALYLCASSQGQGGSGELFFGEGSRLTVL.

The chain uses TRBV11-2 and TRBJ2-7; D gene unclear. Germline CDR1 reads SGHAT; CDR2 reads FQNNGV. The CDR3 runs to 14 residues. Trimming cost V 5 bases and J 3 bases, with 14 bases left between them. CDR3 in DNA: TGTGCCAGCAGCGCCACGGGTGGAAGCTACGAGCAGTACTTC. It codes for CASSATGGSYEQYF.

The count of this clone is one. CDR3 sequence (DNA): TGTGCCACCAATGGACAGGGACAGGATGGCTACACCTTC. The encoded protein is CATNGQGQDGYTF. The V gene is TRBV24-1, the J gene TRBJ1-2; 8 positions match TRBD1. This CDR3 is built from 13 residues. From germline, CDR1 is KGHDR and CDR2 SFDVKD. V lost 8 bases, J lost 6 bases, and 7 bases stayed unmatched.

The gene calls are TRBV12-5 and TRBJ2-1; D is undetermined. Trimming stripped 1 base from V and 2 bases from J, with 18 bases between. The CDR3 spans 18 residues. Germline V gene data show CDR1 as LGHNT and CDR2 as FRNRAP. CDR3 nucleotide sequence: TGTGCTAGTGGTTTGGCCGTCCAGGCCGCTACACCCTACAATGAGCAGTTCTTC. It specifies CASGLAVQAATPYNEQFF.

The J gene is TRBJ2-3, the V gene TRBV10-3; TRBD2 matches 12 bases. Germline CDR1 and CDR2: ENHRY and SYGVKD. The trim removed 6 bases at V and 7 bases at J, leaving 11 bases unmatched. CDR3 length equals 16 residues. CDR3 protein: CAIRTGLAGGPNTQYF. CDR3 nucleotides: TGTGCCATCAGGACGGGCCTAGCGGGGGGGCCGAATACGCAGTATTTT.

The chain recombines TRBV16 with TRBJ1-2; 7 nucleotides agree with TRBD1. Germline V gives CDR1 KGHSY, CDR2 FQNENV. Trimming took 8 bases from V and 2 from J; bases not matched to a gene: 5. CDR3 length equals 13 residues. In nucleotides, the CDR3 is TGTGCCAGCGGCGCAGGGGGGAACTATGGCTACACCTTC. Protein product: CASGAGGNYGYTF. The full variable domain, its missing parts supplied by reference TRBV16 and TRBJ1-2, is GEEVAQTPKHLVRGEGQKAKLYCAPIKGHSYVFWYQQVLKNEFKFLISFQNENVFDETGMPKERFSAKCLPNSPCSLEIQATKLEDSAVYFCASGAGGNYGYTFGSGTRLTVV.

V usage is TRBV11-2 and J usage is TRBJ2-3; the match to TRBD1 covers 8 bases. The CDR3 is 14 residues long. The germline V gene has CDR1 SGHAT and CDR2 FQNNGV. V gave up 5 bases and J gave up 1 base; unmatched junction bases: 2. The CDR3 loop is CASSTRGRTDTQYF. For the CDR3, the DNA is TGTGCCAGCAGCACCAGGGGGCGCACAGATACGCAGTATTTT. The full variable domain, rest sourced from reference TRBV11-2 and TRBJ2-3, is EAGVAQSPRYKIIEKRQSVAFWCNPISGHATLYWYQQILGQGPKLLIQFQNNGVVDDSQLPKDRFSAERLKGVDSTLKIQPAKLEDSAVYLCASSTRGRTDTQYFGPGTRLTVL.

The chain carries TRBV7-9 and TRBJ2-3; 8 nucleotides match TRBD1. Germline CDR1 is SEHNR and CDR2 is FQNEAQ (reference sequence). V gave up 8 bases and J gave up 2 bases; unmatched junction bases: 6. The CDR3 has 14 amino acids. CDR3 nucleotide sequence: TGTGCCAGCTCCCGGGACAGGCACACAGATACGCAGTATTTT. Protein: CASSRDRHTDTQYF.

The CDR3 region is CASSSPAGTNSYNEQFF. The CDR3 DNA sequence: TGTGCCAGCAGCTCCCCAGCGGGGACCAACTCCTACAATGAGCAGTTCTTC. This chain connects TRBV7-3 to TRBJ2-1, with 7 bases identical to TRBD2. Trimming cost V 4 bases and J 0 bases; bases outside gene matches: 9. The CDR3 consists of 17 residues. CDR1 and CDR2 (germline): SGHTA, FQGTGA.

The chain uses TRBV19 and TRBJ1-1; 9 bases are shared with TRBD1. The CDR3 runs 14 residues. The junction had 6 bases not matched to a gene; V was cut back by 5 bases and J by 5 bases. Per the germline V gene, CDR1 is LNHDA and CDR2 is SQIVND (reference sequence). CDR3 amino acids: CASSSGQGGTEAFF. The CDR3 DNA reads as TGTGCCAGTAGTTCGGGACAGGGTGGGACTGAAGCTTTCTTT.

The rearrangement links TRBV19 to TRBJ1-5; maybe TRBD1 (6 bases). The CDR3 spans 17 residues. The germline V gene encodes CDR1 LNHDA and CDR2 SQIVND (reference sequence). The ends were cut back, 7 bases at V and 5 bases at J, with 24 bases in the middle. DNA of the CDR3: TGTGCCAGTACGAAGGGAACAGGGCAGGCAAGCCATCAGCCCCAGCATTTT. It specifies CASTKGTGQASHQPQHF.

This clone was observed a few times. This sequence joins TRBV11-2 and TRBJ2-7, with a tentative D call TRBD2 (6 bases). This CDR3 is 14 amino acids long. Germline loops: CDR1 SGHAT, CDR2 FQNNGV. V dropped 6 bases and J dropped 0 bases, with 12 bases sitting between them. CDR3 bases: TGTGCCAGCAGTCACGACGGGGGCTCCTACGAGCAGTACTTC. It codes for CASSHDGGSYEQYF.

This chain uses TRBV7-2 with TRBJ2-1; TRBD2 matches 7 bases. CDR3 length: 17 amino acids. The germline CDR1 and CDR2 sequences are SGHTA and FQGNSA. J lost 0 bases, V lost 5 bases, and 10 bases had no gene match. CDR3 residues: CASSRNSGGSSYNEQFF. The CDR3 DNA reads as TGTGCCAGCAGCAGAAACTCCGGGGGGAGCTCCTACAATGAGCAGTTCTTC.

The chain is built from TRBV5-1 and TRBJ1-1; D might be TRBD1 (5 bases). This CDR3 comprises 16 residues. CDR1 is SGHRS, CDR2 YFSETQ, per germline. V was clipped by 0 bases and J by 4 bases, with 16 bases between them. The CDR3 sequence: CASSLGQSVLSTEAFF. The CDR3 region has the DNA TGCGCCAGCAGCTTGGGACAGTCAGTACTCTCCACTGAAGCTTTCTTT.

This chain joins TRBV5-1 and TRBJ2-7; D perhaps matches TRBD1 (6 bases). Germline V gene data show CDR1 as SGHRS and CDR2 as YFSETQ. The CDR3 spans 13 residues. The V end lost 4 bases, the J end lost 6 bases, and 14 bases lay between the germline ends. CDR3 loop: CASSINIQGEQYF. The CDR3 region has the DNA TGCGCCAGCAGCATAAACATACAGGGCGAGCAGTACTTC. Using reference TRBV5-1 and TRBJ2-7 for the parts outside the CDR3, the full variable domain is KAGVTQTPRYLIKTRGQQVTLSCSPISGHRSVSWYQQTPGQGLQFLFEYFSETQRNKGNFPGRFSGRQFSNSRSEMNVSTLELGDSALYLCASSINIQGEQYFGPGTRLTVT.